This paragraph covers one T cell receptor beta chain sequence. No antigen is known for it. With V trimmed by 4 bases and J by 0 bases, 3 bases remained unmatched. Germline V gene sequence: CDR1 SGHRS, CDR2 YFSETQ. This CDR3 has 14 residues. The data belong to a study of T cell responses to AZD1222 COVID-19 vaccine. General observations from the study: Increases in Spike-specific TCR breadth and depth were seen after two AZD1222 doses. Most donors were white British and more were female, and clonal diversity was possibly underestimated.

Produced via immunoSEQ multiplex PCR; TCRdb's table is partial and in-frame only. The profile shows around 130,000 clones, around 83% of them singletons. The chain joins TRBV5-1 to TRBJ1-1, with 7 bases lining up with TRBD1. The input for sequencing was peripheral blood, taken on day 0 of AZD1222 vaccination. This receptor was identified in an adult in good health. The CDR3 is CASSLDRVNTEAFF. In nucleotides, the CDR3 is TGCGCCAGCAGCCTTGACAGGGTGAACACTGAAGCTTTCTTT.